Sequencing of this T cell receptor (beta chain) was carried out in a study of T cells in Graves' hyperthyroidism and ophthalmopathy (dated by TCRdb to about 2019). In the study overall: Peripheral blood samples were taken at initial diagnosis, before any treatment was given. The paper reports TCR Vbeta CDR3 sequencing of more than 120 peripheral blood samples: around 45 ophthalmopathy, fewer than 80 hyperthyroidism and 17 progressor patients. A discovery cohort of about a hundred patients, about 43 with Graves' ophthalmopathy and 57 with stable Graves' hyperthyroidism, was used to find distinguishing TCR V-J signatures. Prospective prediction of ophthalmopathy was tested in an independent validation cohort of approximately 19 hyperthyroidism patients and some 17 patients who later progressed to ophthalmopathy. Once sampling was done, hyperthyroidism patients were given methimazole at a starting dose of 30 mg daily, whereas ophthalmopathy patients were given high-dose intravenous methylprednisolone. Thyroid tissue and blood T-cell repertoires from over 5 Graves' hyperthyroidism patients were also compared in the study. The 100 discovery patients were randomly split 7:3 into training and test sets.

The paper's findings and limits, for the study overall: In validation, progression to ophthalmopathy was predicted by the model with 70.59% sensitivity and under 85% specificity, a median of roughly 6.4 months before onset. Most expanded thyroid clonotypes (frequency above 0.001) were also detected in blood, suggesting blood repertoires may reflect thyroid immune responses. Sample size was not statistically predetermined, and investigators were not blinded to group allocation. A model built on a 13 V-J signature distinguished ophthalmopathy from stable hyperthyroidism, reaching around 87% sensitivity and approximately 81% specificity in cross-validation and 80%/75% in testing.

Relative to germline, V is missing 5 bases and J is missing 4 bases, with 9 bases of the junction outside any gene match. Taken from cysteine to phenylalanine, the CDR3 has 15 residues. Kept here is only the CDR3 DNA, which spans 45 bases and is read in frame from base 1. The germline V gene (reference sequence) yields LNHDA for CDR1 and SQIVND for CDR2. Graves' hyperthyroidism was defined as stable when no progression to ophthalmopathy occurred over 18 months of follow-up. The hyperthyroidism patients were between 18 and 65 years old and newly diagnosed, with a disease duration of less than 2 months. The study excluded patients with uncontrolled infections, other autoimmune diseases, pregnancy or lactation. Diagnoses relied on clinical symptoms, serum thyroxine and TRAb, thyroid ultrasound and orbital computed tomography. Ficoll-Paque density gradient centrifugation was used to isolate PBMCs from under 11 ml of fresh peripheral blood. Trizol reagent was used to extract total RNA, and RNA quality was then checked on an Agilent 2100 Bioanalyzer.

TCR beta CDR3 regions were amplified from RNA transcripts. For the first round of RT-PCR on the TCR CDR3, the HTBI primer set was used together with the Qiagen OneStep RT-PCR kit. A second multiplex PCR round built the libraries, followed by size selection and purification. Paired-end sequencing of the libraries was performed with 100 bp reads on an Illumina HiSeq2000. The study's own analysis went as follows. SOAPnuke was used to process the raw data, throwing out any read that contained adapters or uncalled bases, had a mean Phred below 15, or lacked an exact constant-primer or identifier match. High-quality paired reads were merged with COPE v1.2.5, and unique nucleotide sequences were defined as clonotypes. MiTCR v1.1 was used to align clonotypes to the IMGT TRBV, TRBD and TRBJ reference segments. Only V-J combinations with frequency above 0.0001, covering about 99% of repertoires, were analysed. A TCS score was defined as the ratio of F50 (clonal expansion) to E x V (chaos), with BLOSUM62-based TCRdist applied between CDR3 peptides within each V-J. Welch's t-statistics and random forest reduced some 510 V-J features to 10 to 15, which were used in a naive Bayes classifier (R e1071). The similarity between thyroid and blood repertoires was quantified using the Morisita-Horn index. Clones were called with MiXCR by TCRdb after fastp trimmed the public reads at Q25, and only in-frame beta chains were retained. Entries that share a CDR3 protein sequence are merged under the most common genes and DNA. The V and J calls reflect TCRdb's pipeline rather than the authors' work. This sample gives 600,000 to 800,000 distinct CDR3 sequences in total; just over 35% of them show up just once. The top ten clones comprise approximately 31% of the sample.

About this clonotype: Its antigen remains unidentified. No qualities accompany the bases; no much larger clone lies one base away.

The sequenced material came from blood. The source of this sequence is a woman aged 40 to 49 with Graves' hyperthyroidism. The V gene is TRBV19 and the J gene is TRBJ2-7; TRBD1 lines up with 9 middle nucleotides. The DNA reads as follows: TGTGCCAGTAGTTCCTCCTCGGGACAGGGTTACGAGCAGTACTTC. This yields the protein CASSSSSGQGYEQYF.